These T cell receptor beta chains were read from a single sample in a study of STAT5B mutations in CD4+ large granular lymphocyte leukemia. The repertoire was sequenced with immunoSEQ multiplex PCR; TCRdb's copy has only in-frame clones and lacks some. The top ten hold 1.5% to 2% of the sample, which has approximately 35,000 clones, approximately 67% seen once. Sequencing was done on a sample of CD4+ T cells from blood buffy coats. The receptors were sampled from a human donor in good health. Both conserved end residues are trimmed from each CDR3. D genes are given only for firm matches.

V gene	D gene	CDR3 length	J gene	CDR3 protein
TRBV12-5	TRBD1	13	TRBJ1-6	ASGLVQGGNTPLH
TRBV10-2	-	11	TRBJ1-5	ASSEQGKQPQH
TRBV6-6	TRBD1	13	TRBJ1-3	ASSLQGAAGNTIY
TRBV5-1	TRBD1	14	TRBJ1-2	ASSLGGTGANYGYT
TRBV28	-	14	TRBJ2-1	ASSLSAGGGYNEQF
TRBV6-1	-	10	TRBJ1-1	ASSARQTEAF
TRBV19	-	15	TRBJ1-5	ASSPRRQAAENQPQH
TRBV9	-	14	TRBJ2-3	ASSVGGGPTQDTQY
TRBV4-3	-	14	TRBJ2-3	ASSQVSSPLGGTQY
TRBV7-2	-	12	TRBJ1-1	ASSPGPQNTEAF
TRBV7-3	-	12	TRBJ2-5	ASSLGLRQETQY